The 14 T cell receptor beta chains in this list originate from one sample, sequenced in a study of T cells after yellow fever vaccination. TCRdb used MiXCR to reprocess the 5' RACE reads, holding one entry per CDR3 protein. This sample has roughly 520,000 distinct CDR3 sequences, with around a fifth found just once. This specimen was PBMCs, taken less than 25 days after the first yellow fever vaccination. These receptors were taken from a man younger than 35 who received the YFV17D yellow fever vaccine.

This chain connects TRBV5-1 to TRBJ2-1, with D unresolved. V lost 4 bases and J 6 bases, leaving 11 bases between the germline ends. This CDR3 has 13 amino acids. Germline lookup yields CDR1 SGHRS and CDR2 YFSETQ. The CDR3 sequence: CASSPDGFNEQFF. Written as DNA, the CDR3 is TGCGCCAGCAGCCCCGACGGGTTCAATGAGCAGTTCTTC. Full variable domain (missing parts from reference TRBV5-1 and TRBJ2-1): KAGVTQTPRYLIKTRGQQVTLSCSPISGHRSVSWYQQTPGQGLQFLFEYFSETQRNKGNFPGRFSGRQFSNSRSEMNVSTLELGDSALYLCASSPDGFNEQFFGPGTRLTVL.

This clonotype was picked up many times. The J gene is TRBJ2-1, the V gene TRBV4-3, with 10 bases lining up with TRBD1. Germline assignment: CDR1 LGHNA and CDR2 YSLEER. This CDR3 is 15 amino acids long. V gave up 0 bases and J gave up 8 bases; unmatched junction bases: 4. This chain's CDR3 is CASSQEGQGWDEQFF. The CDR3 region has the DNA TGCGCCAGCAGCCAAGAGGGACAGGGGTGGGATGAGCAGTTCTTC.

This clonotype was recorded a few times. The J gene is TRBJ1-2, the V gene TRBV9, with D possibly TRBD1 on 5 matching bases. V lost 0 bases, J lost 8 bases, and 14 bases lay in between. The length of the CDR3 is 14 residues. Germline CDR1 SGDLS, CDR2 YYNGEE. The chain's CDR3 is CASSVAGRADGYTF. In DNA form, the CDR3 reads TGTGCCAGCAGCGTAGCGGGCAGGGCAGACGGCTACACCTTC.

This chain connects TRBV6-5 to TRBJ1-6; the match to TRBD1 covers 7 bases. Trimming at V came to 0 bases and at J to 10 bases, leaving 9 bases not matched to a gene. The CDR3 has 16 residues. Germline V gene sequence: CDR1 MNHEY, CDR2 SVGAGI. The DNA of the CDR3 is TGTGCCAGCAGTTACTCCTTGCTACAGGGGAAGTCACCCCTCCACTTT. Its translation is CASSYSLLQGKSPLHF.

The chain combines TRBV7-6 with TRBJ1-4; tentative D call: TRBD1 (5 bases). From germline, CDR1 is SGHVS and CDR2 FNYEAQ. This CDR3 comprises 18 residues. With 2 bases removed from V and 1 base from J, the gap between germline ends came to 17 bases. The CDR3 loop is CASSLMSAKGITNEKLFF. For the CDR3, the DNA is TGTGCCAGCAGCTTAATGTCCGCCAAGGGGATAACTAATGAAAAACTGTTTTTT.

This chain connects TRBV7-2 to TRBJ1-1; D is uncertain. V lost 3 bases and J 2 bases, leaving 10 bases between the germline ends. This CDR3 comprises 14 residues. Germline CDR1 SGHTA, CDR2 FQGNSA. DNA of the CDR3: TGTGCCAGCAGCTTTTTCGCCGTTAACACTGAAGCTTTCTTT. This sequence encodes CASSFFAVNTEAFF. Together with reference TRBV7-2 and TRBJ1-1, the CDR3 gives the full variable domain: GAGVSQSPSNKVTEKGKDVELRCDPISGHTALYWYRQSLGQGLEFLIYFQGNSAPDKSGLPSDRFSAERTGGSVSTLTIQRTQQEDSAVYLCASSFFAVNTEAFFGQGTRLTVV.

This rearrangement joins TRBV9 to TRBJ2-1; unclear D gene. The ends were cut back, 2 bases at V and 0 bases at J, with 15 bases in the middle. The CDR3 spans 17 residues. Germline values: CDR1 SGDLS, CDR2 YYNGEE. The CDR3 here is CASSVPQKASSYNEQFF. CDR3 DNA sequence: TGTGCCAGCAGCGTTCCCCAGAAGGCCAGCTCCTACAATGAGCAGTTCTTC.

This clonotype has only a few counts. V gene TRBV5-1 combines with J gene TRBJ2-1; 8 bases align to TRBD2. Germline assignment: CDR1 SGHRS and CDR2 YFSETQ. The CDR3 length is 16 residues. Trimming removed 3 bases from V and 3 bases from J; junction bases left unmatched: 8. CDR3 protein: CASSSDYGGVYNEQFF. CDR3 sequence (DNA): TGCGCCAGCAGCTCGGACTACGGGGGGGTCTACAATGAGCAGTTCTTC.

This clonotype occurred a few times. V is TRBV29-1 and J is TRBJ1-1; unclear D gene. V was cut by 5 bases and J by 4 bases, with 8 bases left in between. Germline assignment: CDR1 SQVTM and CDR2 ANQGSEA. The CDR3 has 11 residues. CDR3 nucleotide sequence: TGCAGCGTTAAGCGGTCCACTGAAGCTTTCTTT. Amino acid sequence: CSVKRSTEAFF.

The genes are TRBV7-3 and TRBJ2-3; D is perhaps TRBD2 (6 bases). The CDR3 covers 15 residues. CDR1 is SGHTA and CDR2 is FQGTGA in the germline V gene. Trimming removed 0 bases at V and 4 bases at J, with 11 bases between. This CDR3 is CASSLTGGYADTQYF. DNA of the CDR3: TGTGCCAGCAGCTTAACCGGGGGTTATGCAGATACGCAGTATTTT.

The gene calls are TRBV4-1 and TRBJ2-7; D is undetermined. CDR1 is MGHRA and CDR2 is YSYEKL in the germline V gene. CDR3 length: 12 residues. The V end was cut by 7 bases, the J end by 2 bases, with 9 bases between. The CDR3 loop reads CASTMAPYEQYV. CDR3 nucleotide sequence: TGCGCCAGCACCATGGCCCCCTACGAGCAGTACGTC.

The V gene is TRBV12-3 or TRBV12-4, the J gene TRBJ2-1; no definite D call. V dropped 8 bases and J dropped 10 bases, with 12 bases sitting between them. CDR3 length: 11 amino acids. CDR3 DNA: TGTGCCAGCCGTCTAGGAGAAGAGCAGTTCTTC. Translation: CASRLGEEQFF.

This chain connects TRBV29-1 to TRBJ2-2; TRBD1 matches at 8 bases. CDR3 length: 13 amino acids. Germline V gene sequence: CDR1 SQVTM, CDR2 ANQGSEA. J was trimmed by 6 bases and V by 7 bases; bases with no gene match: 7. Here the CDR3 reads CSARQGSAGELFF. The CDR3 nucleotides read TGCAGCGCCCGACAGGGGTCCGCCGGGGAGCTGTTTTTT.

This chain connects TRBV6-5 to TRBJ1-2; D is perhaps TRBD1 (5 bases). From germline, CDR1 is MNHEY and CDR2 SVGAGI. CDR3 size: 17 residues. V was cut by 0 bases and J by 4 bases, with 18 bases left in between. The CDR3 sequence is CASSYSTSPRGVYGYTF. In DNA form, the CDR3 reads TGTGCCAGCAGTTACTCGACTTCTCCCCGGGGCGTCTATGGCTACACCTTC.